Each of the 28 T cell receptor beta chains below was sequenced from the same sample in a study of T cell clones after liver transplantation (dated by TCRdb to about 2019). Library preparation employed the immunoSEQ multiplex PCR assay. Sourced from immuneACCESS, this table was stored by TCRdb with only in-frame sequences that have V and J called. A share of the clones is absent; for the studies checked, an unresolved V gene accounts for under half, and the remainder has no known explanation. The sample includes some 15,000 clones, with 82% observed a single time. Approximately 30% of the sample rests with the top ten. Material: CD8+ T cells from blood, obtained around 49 months after liver transplant. The receptors here all came from a human patient who received a liver transplant. Some T cells may have been brought in with the graft after a transplant.

The chain is built from TRBV13 and TRBJ1-4; 8 bases fit TRBD1. Germline CDR1 is PRHDT and CDR2 is FYEKMQ (reference sequence). The CDR3 is 15 residues long. The V and J ends lost 4 bases and 4 bases, in that order; junction bases with no gene match: 5. The CDR3 nucleotides read TGTGCCAGCAGCTGGTCAGGGGGCGGTAATGAAAAACTGTTTTTT. It translates to CASSWSGGGNEKLFF. The full variable domain, in which reference TRBV13 and TRBJ1-4 provide the parts outside the CDR3, is AAGVIQSPRHLIKEKRETATLKCYPIPRHDTVYWYQQGPGQDPQFLISFYEKMQSDKGSIPDRFSAQQFSDYHSELNMSSLELGDSALYFCASSWSGGGNEKLFFGSGTQLSVL.

The CDR3 coding sequence is TGTGCCAGCAGTTTAAGACCAGGGGGTTTCTACGAGCAGTACTTC. The encoded protein is CASSLRPGGFYEQYF. This rearrangement joins TRBV27 to TRBJ2-7; 7 bases map to TRBD1. This CDR3 comprises 15 residues. The V segment lost 2 bases and the J segment 3 bases; nucleotides outside the gene matches: 7. The germline V gene encodes CDR1 MNHEY and CDR2 SMNVEV (reference sequence).

This chain links TRBV7-2 with TRBJ2-2; weak D call: TRBD1 (5 bases). CDR3 length: 14 residues. The V gene lost 2 bases and the J gene lost 6 bases, with 10 bases spanning the gap. CDR1 and CDR2 (germline): SGHTA, FQGNSA. For the CDR3, the DNA is TGTGCCAGCAGCTTAAACAGGTCTCCCGGGGAGCTGTTTTTT. As protein: CASSLNRSPGELFF.

V and J are TRBV4-1 and TRBJ2-2, with D tentatively TRBD1 (5 bases). V was clipped by 5 bases and J by 0 bases, with 13 bases between them. CDR3 size: 16 residues. Germline assignment: CDR1 MGHRA and CDR2 YSYEKL. The CDR3 region is CASSVYAGSNTGELFF. The DNA for the CDR3 is TGCGCCAGCAGCGTCTACGCAGGGTCGAACACCGGGGAGCTGTTTTTT.

There are a few counts of this clone. The rearrangement joins TRBV27 to TRBJ2-7; maybe TRBD2 (6 bases). Germline V CDR1 and CDR2: MNHEY, SMNVEV (reference sequence). The CDR3 runs 16 residues. Trimming removed 5 bases from V and 0 bases from J, with 17 bases in between. CDR3 DNA: TGTGCCAGCAGTCCCGGGACTTTTGGGAGCTCCTACGAGCAGTACTTC. It yields the protein CASSPGTFGSSYEQYF.

The chain links TRBV18 to TRBJ2-1, with 7 nucleotides matching TRBD1. The CDR3 is made up of 13 amino acids. Germline V gives CDR1 KGHSH, CDR2 LQKENI. The ends lost 3 bases at V and 7 bases at J; junction bases unmatched: 3. The CDR3: CASSPTGTNEQFF. Written as DNA, the CDR3 is TGTGCCAGCTCACCGACAGGGACGAATGAGCAGTTCTTC.

The chain combines TRBV4-3 with TRBJ2-7, with TRBD1 matching over 9 bases. V lost 1 base to trimming and J lost 6 bases; unmatched junction nucleotides: 4. Germline assignment: CDR1 LGHNA and CDR2 YSLEER. This CDR3 has 14 residues. CDR3 protein: CASSQAQGAIEQYF. The CDR3 nucleotides are TGCGCCAGCAGCCAAGCACAGGGGGCGATCGAGCAGTACTTC.

This chain links TRBV10-3 with TRBJ1-1; weak D call: TRBD1 (5 bases). The CDR3 has 14 residues. V was trimmed by 3 bases and J by 5 bases, leaving 13 bases between them. Germline V gives CDR1 ENHRY, CDR2 SYGVKD. CDR3 in amino acids: CAISEGQGPTEAFF. The CDR3, as DNA: TGTGCCATCAGTGAAGGGCAGGGACCGACTGAAGCTTTCTTT.

The V and J genes are TRBV10-1 and TRBJ2-3, with TRBD2 matching over 8 bases. The CDR3 has 20 amino acids. The V gene end was trimmed by 4 bases and the J gene end by 0 bases; junction bases not matched to a gene: 18. CDR1 is WNHNN, CDR2 SYGVQD, per germline (reference sequence). The chain's CDR3 is CASSGPRSAGDTTSTDTQYF. CDR3 DNA sequence: TGCGCCAGCAGTGGGCCCCGTTCAGCGGGAGACACCACGAGCACAGATACGCAGTATTTT.

This chain connects TRBV7-9 to TRBJ2-5, with a tentative D call TRBD2 (6 bases). In germline, CDR1 is SEHNR, CDR2 FQNEAQ (reference sequence). V lost 1 base to trimming and J lost 3 bases, with 9 bases between them. The CDR3 is 14 amino acids. CDR3 amino acids: CASSLEAGKETQYF. CDR3 DNA: TGTGCCAGCAGCTTAGAGGCGGGGAAAGAGACCCAGTACTTC.

The chain recombines TRBV29-1 with TRBJ2-1; weak D call: TRBD1 (5 bases). Looked up from germline, CDR1 is SQVTM and CDR2 is ANQGSEA. CDR3 size: 15 residues. With 0 bases removed from V and 3 bases from J, the gap between germline ends came to 12 bases. The DNA of the CDR3 is TGCAGCGTTGAAGATCTACAGGCGTACTACAATGAGCAGTTCTTC. This sequence encodes CSVEDLQAYYNEQFF.

The chain is built from TRBV19 and TRBJ2-7, with D uncertain. Deletions cut 7 bases from V and 2 bases from J, with 12 bases between. CDR3 size: 13 residues. CDR1 LNHDA and CDR2 SQIVND come from the germline V gene (reference sequence). The CDR3 coding sequence is TGTGCCAGTACCCCGGGCCCAGCCTACGAGCAGTACTTC. Its translation: CASTPGPAYEQYF. The full variable domain, with the rest looked up from reference TRBV19 and TRBJ2-7, is DGGITQSPKYLFRKEGQNVTLSCEQNLNHDAMYWYRQDPGQGLRLIYYSQIVNDFQKGDIAEGYSVSREKKESFPLTVTSAQKNPTAFYLCASTPGPAYEQYFGPGTRLTVT.

CDR3 loop: CASSRDFRGTNEKLFF. CDR3 bases: TGTGCCAGCAGCCGGGATTTCAGGGGAACTAATGAAAAACTGTTTTTT. The chain combines TRBV11-2 with TRBJ1-4; tentative D call: TRBD1 (6 bases). Trimming pared 5 bases from V and 1 base from J, leaving 14 bases between. The germline CDR1 and CDR2 sequences are SGHAT and FQNNGV. The CDR3 totals 16 residues.

The chain carries TRBV7-9 and TRBJ2-7, with D perhaps TRBD1 or TRBD2 (6 bases each). The CDR3 spans 15 residues. Deletions cut 8 bases from V and 6 bases from J, with 23 bases between. Germline lookup yields CDR1 SEHNR and CDR2 FQNEAQ (reference sequence). Written as DNA, the CDR3 is TGTGCCAGCTGTGAGGCAGTTCGGGGGCAAGGCGAGCAGTACTTC. This translates into CASCEAVRGQGEQYF.

This chain connects TRBV7-9 to TRBJ2-5, with D maybe TRBD2 (6 bases). CDR3 length: 15 residues. Looked up from germline, CDR1 is SEHNR and CDR2 is FQNEAQ (reference sequence). The germline V and J ends were trimmed by 1 base and 4 bases, with 13 bases remaining between them. CDR3 coding DNA: TGTGCCAGCAGCTTAGGAATCGGGAGCGTAGAGACCCAGTACTTC. Residues: CASSLGIGSVETQYF.

A note on this clone: One junction end does not reproduce the germline sequence, and a read error may be involved. This chain joins TRBV7-2 and TRBJ2-1, with D possibly being TRBD1 or TRBD2 (5 bases each). The CDR3 sequence is 13 residues long. Germline V gene sequence: CDR1 SGHTA, CDR2 FQGNSA. The CDR3, as DNA: TGTGCCAGCCGCTTAGGGGACGGGAATGAGCAGTTCTTC. Translated, it gives CASRLGDGNEQFF.

The chain combines TRBV19 with TRBJ2-7; D gene uncertain. Trimming left V 3 bases short and J 4 bases short, with 19 bases between. CDR1 and CDR2 from the germline V gene are LNHDA and SQIVND (reference sequence). CDR3 length: 16 amino acids. CDR3 loop: CASSMGKISSIYEQYF. Written as DNA, the CDR3 is TGTGCCAGTAGTATGGGGAAAATATCCTCTATTTACGAGCAGTACTTC.

This clone was seen a single time. The chain uses TRBV4-1 and TRBJ2-2; 7 positions match TRBD2. V dropped 8 bases and J dropped 0; count of bases not matched to a gene: 12. CDR3 length equals 17 residues. CDR1 is MGHRA, CDR2 YSYEKL, per germline. The DNA for the CDR3 is TGCGCCAGCGGGTCGAAGACTAGCCCTCCGAACACCGGGGAGCTGTTTTTT. Amino acid sequence: CASGSKTSPPNTGELFF.

The chain is built from TRBV9 and TRBJ2-1, with 11 positions matching TRBD2. Germline V lookup: CDR1 SGDLS, CDR2 YYNGEE. The CDR3 extends over 15 amino acids. The CDR3 region has the DNA TGTGGGAGCAGCGCGGGACTAGCGGAATACAATGAGCAGTTCTTC. This encodes CGSSAGLAEYNEQFF.

The chain carries TRBV12-5 and TRBJ2-5; 7 bases match TRBD1. Germline CDR1 LGHNT, CDR2 FRNRAP. J was trimmed by 1 base and V by 7 bases; bases with no gene match: 9. This CDR3 has 15 residues. The DNA of the CDR3 is TGTGCTAGTGCCCTCTACGGGACAGCCCAAGAGACCCAGTACTTC. Translating gives CASALYGTAQETQYF.

The chain links TRBV13 to TRBJ1-2; D is ambiguous. The CDR3 is 14 residues long. Germline CDR1 PRHDT, CDR2 FYEKMQ (reference sequence). Trimming removed 5 bases at V and 4 bases at J, with 14 bases between. The CDR3 spells CASSERAATYGYTF. In DNA form, the CDR3 reads TGTGCCAGCAGCGAGCGGGCGGCAACCTATGGCTACACCTTC.

The chain combines TRBV4-1 with TRBJ2-2, with TRBD2 as a possible D gene (5 bases). V gave up 5 bases and J gave up 7 bases, with 5 bases separating them. The CDR3 spans 11 residues. Looked up from germline, CDR1 is MGHRA and CDR2 is YSYEKL. The CDR3 is CASSGGGELFF. As DNA, the CDR3 is TGCGCCAGCAGCGGAGGCGGGGAGCTGTTTTTT.

CDR3 protein: CASSFFGGHEQYF. CDR3 sequence (DNA): TGCGCCAGCAGCTTCTTCGGGGGGCACGAGCAGTACTTC. The gene calls are TRBV5-1 and TRBJ2-7, with TRBD2 as a possible D gene (7 bases). The CDR3 has 13 amino acids. V lost 2 bases, J lost 5 bases, and 11 bases lay in between. CDR1 SGHRS and CDR2 YFSETQ come from the germline V gene. The full variable domain, in which reference TRBV5-1 and TRBJ2-7 provide the parts outside the CDR3, is KAGVTQTPRYLIKTRGQQVTLSCSPISGHRSVSWYQQTPGQGLQFLFEYFSETQRNKGNFPGRFSGRQFSNSRSEMNVSTLELGDSALYLCASSFFGGHEQYFGPGTRLTVT.

The chain employs TRBV7-9 and TRBJ2-2, with D unresolved. Per germline, CDR1 SEHNR and CDR2 FQNEAQ (reference sequence). Trimming took off 8 bases at V and 3 bases at J, with 7 bases between the two ends. This CDR3 is built from 12 residues. CDR3 sequence reads: CASVGHTGELFF. CDR3 in DNA: TGTGCCAGCGTCGGACACACCGGGGAGCTGTTTTTT.

By sample fraction, this clone is medium-sized (0.01 to 0.1%). J is TRBJ2-5 and V is TRBV15, with D perhaps matching TRBD1 (6 bases). CDR1 LNHNV and CDR2 YYDKDF come from the germline V gene (reference sequence). This CDR3 region has 16 residues. V lost 4 bases, J lost 0 bases, and 15 bases lay in between. The CDR3 loop is CATSIQGQPHQETQYF. DNA of the CDR3: TGTGCCACCAGCATACAAGGACAGCCCCACCAAGAGACCCAGTACTTC. Looking up the rest from reference TRBV15 and TRBJ2-5 gives the full variable domain: DAMVIQNPRYQVTQFGKPVTLSCSQTLNHNVMYWYQQKSSQAPKLLFHYYDKDFNNEADTPDNFQSRRPNTSFCFLDIRSPGLGDTAMYLCATSIQGQPHQETQYFGPGTRLLVL.

This chain links TRBV6-5 with TRBJ2-5; D remains unclear. Germline CDR1 MNHEY, CDR2 SVGAGI. V was clipped by 0 bases and J by 2 bases, with 10 bases between them. The CDR3 is 15 amino acids. CDR3 in amino acids: CASSYSIWGQETQYF. CDR3 sequence (DNA): TGTGCCAGCAGTTACTCGATCTGGGGACAAGAGACCCAGTACTTC.

CDR3 coding DNA: TGTGCCAGCAGCGTAGGGGTGTCCGGGACAACCCTCAGGGGCTACGAGCAGTACTTC. Protein sequence: CASSVGVSGTTLRGYEQYF. The chain has TRBV9 and TRBJ2-7; tentative D call: TRBD1 (6 bases). Germline loops: CDR1 SGDLS, CDR2 YYNGEE. This CDR3 is 19 amino acids long. With 0 bases removed from V and 3 bases from J, the gap between germline ends came to 25 bases.

The chain joins TRBV27 to TRBJ2-3; the match to TRBD1 covers 8 bases. The CDR3 runs to 20 residues. V lost 5 bases to trimming and J lost 0 bases; unmatched junction nucleotides: 19. Germline V lookup: CDR1 MNHEY, CDR2 SMNVEV (reference sequence). CDR3 DNA sequence: TGTGCCAGCAGTCGAACCGTCGGGACAGGCCGTTTTTCTAGCACAGATACGCAGTATTTT. This translates into CASSRTVGTGRFSSTDTQYF.